This T cell receptor (beta chain) was observed in a study of blood T cell repertoires in COVID-19. About the study: The origin of the acute and convalescent COVID-19 samples was the United States, Italy and Spain.

Clones were read by immunoSEQ multiplex PCR, and TCRdb kept only the in-frame ones, dropping some. The sample has over 150,000 clones, roughly 84% seen once; the top ten hold more than 6.5%. Sequenced input: PBMCs or T cells enriched from blood (not recorded which). The TCR sequence derives from a woman aged 45-60 years who had recovered from COVID-19.

The CDR3 DNA reads as TGTGCCAGCACCGGAAGACAGGGCCTTAATCAGCCCCAGCATTTT. Protein: CASTGRQGLNQPQHF. The rearrangement joins TRBV6-5 to TRBJ1-5, with TRBD1 identical over 7 bases. The ends lost 7 bases at V and 4 bases at J; junction bases unmatched: 10. From germline, CDR1 is MNHEY and CDR2 SVGAGI. The CDR3 covers 15 residues.